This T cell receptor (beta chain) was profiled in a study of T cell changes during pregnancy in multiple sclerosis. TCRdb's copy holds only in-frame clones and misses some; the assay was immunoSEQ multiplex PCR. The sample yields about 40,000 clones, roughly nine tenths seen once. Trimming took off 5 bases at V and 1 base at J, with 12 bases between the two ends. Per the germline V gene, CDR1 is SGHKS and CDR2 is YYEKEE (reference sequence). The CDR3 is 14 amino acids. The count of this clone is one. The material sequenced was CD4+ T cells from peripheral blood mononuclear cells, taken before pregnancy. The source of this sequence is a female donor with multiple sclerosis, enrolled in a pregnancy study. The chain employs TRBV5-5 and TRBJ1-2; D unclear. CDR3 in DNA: TGTGCCAGCAGGGTCCCCGGGGATAACTATGGCTACACCTTC. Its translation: CASRVPGDNYGYTF.